The table lists the clone carrying this TCR beta chain with a few counts. Antigen unknown. The data were obtained in a study of response to subunit inactivated influenza vaccine. Notes on the study in general: The authors put forward the suggestion that each seasonal influenza vaccination may bring in only a limited number of new T cells.

The CDR3 runs 15 residues. With 5 bases removed from V and 4 bases from J, the gap between germline ends came to 17 bases. A single record per CDR3 protein comes from TCRdb applying MiXCR to the RT-PCR reads. The data contain 500,000 to 600,000 distinct CDR3 sequences, 14% of them singletons. Sequenced material: PBMCs from blood, taken 11 to 12 days after vaccination. This TCR came from a man aged 50 or older who received an inactivated influenza vaccine. The gene calls are TRBV12-3 or TRBV12-4 and TRBJ1-1, with D possibly TRBD1 on 5 matching bases. Here the CDR3 reads CASSSPGTAATEAFF. In nucleotides, the CDR3 is TGTGCCAGCAGTAGCCCCGGGACTGCAGCCACTGAAGCTTTCTTT.